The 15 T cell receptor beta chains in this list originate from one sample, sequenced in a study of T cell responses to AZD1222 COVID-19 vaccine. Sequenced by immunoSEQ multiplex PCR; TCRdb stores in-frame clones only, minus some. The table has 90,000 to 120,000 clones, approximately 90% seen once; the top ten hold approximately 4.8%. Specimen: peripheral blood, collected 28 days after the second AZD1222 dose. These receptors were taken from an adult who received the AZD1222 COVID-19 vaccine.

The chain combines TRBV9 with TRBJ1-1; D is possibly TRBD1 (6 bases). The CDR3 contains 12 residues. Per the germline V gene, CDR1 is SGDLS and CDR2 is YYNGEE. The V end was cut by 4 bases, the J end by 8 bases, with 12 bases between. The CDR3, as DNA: TGTGCCAGCAGCCCCTCGGACAGCGAAGCTTTCTTT. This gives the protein CASSPSDSEAFF.

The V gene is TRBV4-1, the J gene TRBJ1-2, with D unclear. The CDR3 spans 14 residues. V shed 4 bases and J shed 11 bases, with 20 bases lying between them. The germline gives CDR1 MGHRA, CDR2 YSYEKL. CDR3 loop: CASSRPRAGTPYTF. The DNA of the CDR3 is TGCGCCAGCAGCCGGCCTCGGGCGGGAACCCCTTACACCTTC.

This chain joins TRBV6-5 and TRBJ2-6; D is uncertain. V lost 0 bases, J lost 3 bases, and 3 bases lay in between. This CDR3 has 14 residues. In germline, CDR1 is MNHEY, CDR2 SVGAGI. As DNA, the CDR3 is TGTGCCAGCAGTTACTCGGGTGGGGCCAACGTCCTGACTTTC. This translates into CASSYSGGANVLTF.

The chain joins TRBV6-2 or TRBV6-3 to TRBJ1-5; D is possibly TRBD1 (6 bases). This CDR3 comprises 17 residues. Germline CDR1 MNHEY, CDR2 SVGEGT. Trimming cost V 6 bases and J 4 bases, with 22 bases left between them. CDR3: CASSPGGIRARNQPQHF. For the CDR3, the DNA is TGTGCCAGCAGCCCGGGGGGCATCAGGGCCCGTAATCAGCCCCAGCATTTT.

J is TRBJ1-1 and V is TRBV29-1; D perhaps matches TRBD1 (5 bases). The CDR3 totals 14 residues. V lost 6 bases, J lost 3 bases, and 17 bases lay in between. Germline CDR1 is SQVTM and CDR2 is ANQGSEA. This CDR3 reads CSVGRAVDDTEAFF. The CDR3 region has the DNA TGCAGCGTAGGCAGGGCGGTCGACGACACTGAAGCTTTCTTT.

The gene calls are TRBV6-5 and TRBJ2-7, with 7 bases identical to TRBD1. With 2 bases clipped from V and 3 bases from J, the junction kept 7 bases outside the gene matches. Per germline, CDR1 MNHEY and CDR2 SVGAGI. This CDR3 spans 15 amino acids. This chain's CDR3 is CASSYPRGPDYEQYF. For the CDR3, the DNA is TGTGCCAGCAGTTACCCAAGGGGGCCCGACTACGAGCAGTACTTC.

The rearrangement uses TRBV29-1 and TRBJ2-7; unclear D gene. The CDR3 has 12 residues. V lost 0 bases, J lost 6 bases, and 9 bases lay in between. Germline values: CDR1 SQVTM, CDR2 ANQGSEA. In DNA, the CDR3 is TGCAGCGTTGAAGATCAGGTCCTCGAGCAGTACTTC. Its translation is CSVEDQVLEQYF.

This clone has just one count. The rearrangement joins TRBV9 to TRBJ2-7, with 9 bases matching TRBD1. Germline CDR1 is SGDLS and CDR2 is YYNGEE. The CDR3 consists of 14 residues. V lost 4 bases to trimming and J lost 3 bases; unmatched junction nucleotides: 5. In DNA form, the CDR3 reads TGTGCCAGCAGCCCACGGGACAGGGTCTACGAGCAGTACTTC. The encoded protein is CASSPRDRVYEQYF.

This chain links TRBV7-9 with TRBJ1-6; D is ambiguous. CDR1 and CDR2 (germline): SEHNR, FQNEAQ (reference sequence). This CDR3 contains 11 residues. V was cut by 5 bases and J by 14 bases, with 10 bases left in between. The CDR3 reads CASSPVASLHF. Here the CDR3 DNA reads TGTGCCAGCAGCCCCGTTGCGTCCCTCCACTTT. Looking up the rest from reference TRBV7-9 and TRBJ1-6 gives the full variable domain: DTGVSQNPRHKITKRGQNVTFRCDPISEHNRLYWYRQTLGQGPEFLTYFQNEAQLEKSRLLSDRFSAERPKGSFSTLEIQRTEQGDSAMYLCASSPVASLHFGNGTRLTVT.

Here the CDR3 DNA reads TGTGCCAGTAGTGCCAGGACAGGGCGCGGTTCACCCCTCCACTTT. It translates to CASSARTGRGSPLHF. This chain links TRBV19 with TRBJ1-6, with TRBD1 matching over 8 bases. J gave up 9 bases and V 5 bases, and 9 bases lay outside the gene matches. Germline V lookup: CDR1 LNHDA, CDR2 SQIVND (reference sequence). The CDR3 has 15 amino acids.

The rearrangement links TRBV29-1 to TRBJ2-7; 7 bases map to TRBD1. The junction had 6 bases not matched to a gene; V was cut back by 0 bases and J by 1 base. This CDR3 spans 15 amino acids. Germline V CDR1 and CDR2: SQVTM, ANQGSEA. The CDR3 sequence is CSVEDSGTASYEQYF. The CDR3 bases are TGCAGCGTTGAAGATTCCGGGACAGCGTCCTACGAGCAGTACTTC.

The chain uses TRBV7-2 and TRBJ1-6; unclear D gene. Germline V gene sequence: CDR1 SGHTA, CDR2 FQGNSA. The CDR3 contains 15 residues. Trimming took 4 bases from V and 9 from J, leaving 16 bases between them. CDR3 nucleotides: TGTGCCAGCAGCTCCGGGCACGCCCCTGCTTCACCCCTCCACTTT. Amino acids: CASSSGHAPASPLHF. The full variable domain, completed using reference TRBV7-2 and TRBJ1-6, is GAGVSQSPSNKVTEKGKDVELRCDPISGHTALYWYRQSLGQGLEFLIYFQGNSAPDKSGLPSDRFSAERTGGSVSTLTIQRTQQEDSAVYLCASSSGHAPASPLHFGNGTRLTVT.

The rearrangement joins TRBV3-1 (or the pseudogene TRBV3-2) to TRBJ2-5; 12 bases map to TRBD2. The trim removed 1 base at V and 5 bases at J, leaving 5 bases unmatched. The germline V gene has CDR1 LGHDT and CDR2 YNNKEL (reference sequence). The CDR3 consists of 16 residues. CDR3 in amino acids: CASSQGTSGEGETQYF. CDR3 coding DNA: TGTGCCAGCAGCCAAGGGACTAGCGGGGAGGGGGAGACCCAGTACTTC.

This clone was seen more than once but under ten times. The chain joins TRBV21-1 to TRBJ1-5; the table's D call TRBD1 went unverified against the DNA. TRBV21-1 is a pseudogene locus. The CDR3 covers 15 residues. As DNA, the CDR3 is TGTGCCAGCAGCAAGGGAGCCCAGGGGTGTCAGCCCCAGCATTTT. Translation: CASSKGAQGCQPQHF.

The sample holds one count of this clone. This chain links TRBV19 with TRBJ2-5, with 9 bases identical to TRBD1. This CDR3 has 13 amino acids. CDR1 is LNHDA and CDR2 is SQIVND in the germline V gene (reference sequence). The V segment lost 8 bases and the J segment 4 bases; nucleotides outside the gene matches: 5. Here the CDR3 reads CASSATGGETQYF. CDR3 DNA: TGTGCCAGTTCAGCGACAGGGGGAGAGACCCAGTACTTC. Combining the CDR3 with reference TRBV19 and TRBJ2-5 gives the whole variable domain DGGITQSPKYLFRKEGQNVTLSCEQNLNHDAMYWYRQDPGQGLRLIYYSQIVNDFQKGDIAEGYSVSREKKESFPLTVTSAQKNPTAFYLCASSATGGETQYFGPGTRLLVL.